This T cell receptor beta chain was recovered during a study of yellow fever vaccine responses in identical twins. Overall study findings and caveats: A vaccine T cell response that seemed partly convergent and partly personalized was reported in twins.

Trimming pared 0 bases from V and 0 bases from J, leaving 6 bases between. Germline CDR1 and CDR2: SGHNT and YENEEA. The CDR3 contains 15 residues. TCRdb used MiXCR to reprocess the RT-PCR reads, holding one entry per CDR3 protein. This sample has about 18,000 distinct CDR3 sequences; approximately 63% occur once, and the top ten carry roughly 8.4%. Turning to this clonotype: Its antigen is as yet unknown.

The input for sequencing was T cells from blood (PBMCs), unsorted or a sorted subset (not recorded which), taken before or after yellow fever vaccination (not recorded which). The chain combines TRBV11-3 with TRBJ2-1, with no clear D. This receptor was taken from a woman aged 18-30 years who received the yellow fever vaccine. CDR3 nucleotide sequence: TGTGCCAGCAGCTTAGAGATCCCCTCCTACAATGAGCAGTTCTTC. It specifies CASSLEIPSYNEQFF.